The source of this T cell receptor (beta chain) is a study of blood T cell repertoires in COVID-19. Study details: The samples span acute and convalescent COVID-19 from the United States, Italy and Spain. The cDNA or gDNA used as material had been derived from T cells, B-cell-depleted T cells, or PBMCs.

Original processing methods: From reference gene primer amplification, estimates of nucleated cell counts were derived. Sequenced by immunoSEQ multiplex PCR; TCRdb stores in-frame clones only, minus some. The V and J calls and clone size are taken from that table; D and trimming were inferred from the DNA. The sample has 160,000 or so clones, about 80% seen once. The J segment lost 8 bases and the V segment lost 3 bases, leaving 9 bases of the junction unmatched. CDR1 is MGHDK, CDR2 SYGVNS, per germline. CDR3 size: 15 residues. The sequenced sample consisted of peripheral blood. This TCR derives from a man aged 65 to 79 with active or convalescent COVID-19. This chain links TRBV25-1 with TRBJ1-4; 7 positions match TRBD1. This CDR3 reads CASSDATGAGEKLFF. Written as DNA, the CDR3 is TGTGCCAGCAGTGACGCCACAGGGGCCGGAGAAAAACTGTTTTTT.